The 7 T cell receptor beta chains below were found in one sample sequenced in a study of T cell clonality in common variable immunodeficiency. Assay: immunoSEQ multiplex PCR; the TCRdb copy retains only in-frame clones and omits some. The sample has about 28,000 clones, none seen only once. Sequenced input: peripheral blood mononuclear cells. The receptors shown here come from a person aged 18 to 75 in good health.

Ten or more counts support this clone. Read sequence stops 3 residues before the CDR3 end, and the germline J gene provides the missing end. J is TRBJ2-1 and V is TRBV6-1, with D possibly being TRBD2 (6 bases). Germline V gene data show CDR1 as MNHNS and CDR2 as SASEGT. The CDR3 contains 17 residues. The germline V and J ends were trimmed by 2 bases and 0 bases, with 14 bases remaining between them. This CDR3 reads CASSEFARGPSYNEQFF. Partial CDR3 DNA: TGTGCCAGCAGTGAATTCGCGCGGGGCCCCTCCTACAATGAG.

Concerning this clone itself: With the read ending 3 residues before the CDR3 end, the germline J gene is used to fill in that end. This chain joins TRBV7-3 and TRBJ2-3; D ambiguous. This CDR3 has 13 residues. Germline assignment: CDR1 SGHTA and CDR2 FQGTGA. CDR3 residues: CASSLEPLETQYF. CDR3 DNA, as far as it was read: TGTGCCAGCAGCTTAGAACCGTTAGAGACG.

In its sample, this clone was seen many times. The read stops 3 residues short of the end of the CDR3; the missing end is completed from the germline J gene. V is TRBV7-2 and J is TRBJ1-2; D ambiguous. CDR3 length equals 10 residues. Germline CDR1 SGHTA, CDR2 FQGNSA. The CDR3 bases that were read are TGTGCCAGCAGCTTAGAGGTC. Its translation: CASSLEV. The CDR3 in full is CASSLEVYTF. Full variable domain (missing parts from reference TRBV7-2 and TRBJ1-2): GAGVSQSPSNKVTEKGKDVELRCDPISGHTALYWYRQSLGQGLEFLIYFQGNSAPDKSGLPSDRFSAERTGGSVSTLTIQRTQQEDSAVYLCASSLEVYTFGSGTRLTVV.

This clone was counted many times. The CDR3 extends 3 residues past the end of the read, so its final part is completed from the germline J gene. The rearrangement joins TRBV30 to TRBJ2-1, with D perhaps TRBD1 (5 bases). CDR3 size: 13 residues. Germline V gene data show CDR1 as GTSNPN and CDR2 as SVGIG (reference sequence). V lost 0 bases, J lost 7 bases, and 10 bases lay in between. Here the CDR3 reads CAWSVRKGNEQFF. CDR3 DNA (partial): TGTGCCTGGAGTGTCAGGAAGGGGAATGAG.

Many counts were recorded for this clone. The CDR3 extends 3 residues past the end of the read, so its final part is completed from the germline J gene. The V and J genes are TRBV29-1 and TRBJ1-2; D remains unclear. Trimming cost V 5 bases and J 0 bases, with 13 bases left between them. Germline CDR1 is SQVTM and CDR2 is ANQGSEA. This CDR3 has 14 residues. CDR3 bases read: TGCAGCGTTACACGCTTCAGTACTAACTATGGC. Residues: CSVTRFSTNYG. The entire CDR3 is CSVTRFSTNYGYTF.

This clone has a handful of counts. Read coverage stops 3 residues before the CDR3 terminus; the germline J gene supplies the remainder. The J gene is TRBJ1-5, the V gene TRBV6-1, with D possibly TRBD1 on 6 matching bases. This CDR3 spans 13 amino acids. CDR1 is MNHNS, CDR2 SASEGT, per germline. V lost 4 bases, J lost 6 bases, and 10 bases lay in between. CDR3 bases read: TGTGCCAGCAGTGGCACCAGGGGTCAGCCC. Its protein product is CASSGTRGQP. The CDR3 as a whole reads CASSGTRGQPQHF.

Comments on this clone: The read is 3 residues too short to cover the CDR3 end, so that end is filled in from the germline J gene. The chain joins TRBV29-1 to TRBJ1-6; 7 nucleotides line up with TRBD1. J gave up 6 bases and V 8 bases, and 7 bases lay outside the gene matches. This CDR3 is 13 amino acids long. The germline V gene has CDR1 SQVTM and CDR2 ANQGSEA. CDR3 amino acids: CSPGEGANSPLHF. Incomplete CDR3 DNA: TGCAGCCCCGGCGAGGGGGCTAATTCACCC.